This T cell receptor (beta chain) is from a study of read filtering for tumor transcriptome and immune sequencing. The wider study: 8 patients were R-ISS I, some 15 were R-ISS II, about seven were R-ISS III. Study observations and caveats: This fraction held mixed bone marrow immune cells after CD138-negative sorting.

From about 400 ng of RNA, a library with molecular barcoded alpha/delta and beta/gamma adaptors was made. MiXCR was run by TCRdb on the reads, yielding one entry per CDR3 protein. The repertoire holds about 86,000 distinct CDR3 sequences, around 12% seen once, with 15% in the top ten. Germline V gene lookup returns CDR1 SGHTA and CDR2 FQGNSA. The CDR3 runs to 16 residues. Trimming cost V 1 base and J 3 bases; bases outside gene matches: 5. This clonotype was observed at least ten times. Its antigen is unknown. The TCR originated in a donor over 35 with multiple myeloma. The specimen sequenced was a population of CD138-negative cells sorted from bone marrow. The V call is TRBV7-2, the J call TRBJ2-1, with 8 bases aligning to TRBD2. The CDR3 here is CASSLGGGGFYNEQFF. In DNA, the CDR3 is TGTGCCAGCAGCTTAGGAGGCGGGGGGTTCTACAATGAGCAGTTCTTC.